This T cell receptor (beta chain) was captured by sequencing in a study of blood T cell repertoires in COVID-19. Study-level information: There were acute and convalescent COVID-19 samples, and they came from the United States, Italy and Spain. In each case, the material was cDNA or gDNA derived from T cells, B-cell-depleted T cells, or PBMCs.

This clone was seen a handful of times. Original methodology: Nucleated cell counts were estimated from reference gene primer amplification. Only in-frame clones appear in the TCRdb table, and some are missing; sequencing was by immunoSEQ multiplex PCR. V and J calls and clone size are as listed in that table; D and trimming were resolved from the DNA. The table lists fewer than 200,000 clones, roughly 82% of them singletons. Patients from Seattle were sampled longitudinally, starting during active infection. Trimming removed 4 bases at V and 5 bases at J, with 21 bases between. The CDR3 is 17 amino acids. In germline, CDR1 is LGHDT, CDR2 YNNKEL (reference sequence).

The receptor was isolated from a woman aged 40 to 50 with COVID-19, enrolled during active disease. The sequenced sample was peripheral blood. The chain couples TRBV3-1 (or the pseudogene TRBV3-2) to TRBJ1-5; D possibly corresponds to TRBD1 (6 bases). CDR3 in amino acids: CASSRGTGSSPYQPQHF. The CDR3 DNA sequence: TGTGCCAGCAGCCGCGGCACAGGGTCCTCGCCTTATCAGCCCCAGCATTTT.